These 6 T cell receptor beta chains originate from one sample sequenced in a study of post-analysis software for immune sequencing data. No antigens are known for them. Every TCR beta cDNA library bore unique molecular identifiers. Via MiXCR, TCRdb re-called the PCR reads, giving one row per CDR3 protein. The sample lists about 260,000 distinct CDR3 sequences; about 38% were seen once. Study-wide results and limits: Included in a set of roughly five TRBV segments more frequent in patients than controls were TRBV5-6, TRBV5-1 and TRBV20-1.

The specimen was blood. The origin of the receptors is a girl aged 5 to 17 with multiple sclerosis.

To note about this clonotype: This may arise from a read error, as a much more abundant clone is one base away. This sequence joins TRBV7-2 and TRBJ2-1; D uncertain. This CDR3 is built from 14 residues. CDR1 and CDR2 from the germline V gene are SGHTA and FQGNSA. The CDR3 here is CAGSQSPPSHEQFF. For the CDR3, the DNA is TGTGCCGGCAGCCAGTCCCCACCAAGTCATGAGCAGTTCTTC.

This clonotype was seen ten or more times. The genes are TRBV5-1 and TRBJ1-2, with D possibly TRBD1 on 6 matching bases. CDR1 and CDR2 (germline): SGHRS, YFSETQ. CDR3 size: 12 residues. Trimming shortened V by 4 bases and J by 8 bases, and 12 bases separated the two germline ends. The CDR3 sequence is CASSPGADGYTF. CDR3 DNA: TGCGCCAGCAGCCCGGGGGCAGACGGCTACACCTTC.

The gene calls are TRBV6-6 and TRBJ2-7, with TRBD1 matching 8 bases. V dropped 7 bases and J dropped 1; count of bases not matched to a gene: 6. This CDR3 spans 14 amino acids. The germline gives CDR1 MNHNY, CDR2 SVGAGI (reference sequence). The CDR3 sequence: CASNHRDRSYEQYF. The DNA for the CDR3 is TGTGCCAGCAATCACAGGGACAGGTCCTACGAGCAGTACTTC.

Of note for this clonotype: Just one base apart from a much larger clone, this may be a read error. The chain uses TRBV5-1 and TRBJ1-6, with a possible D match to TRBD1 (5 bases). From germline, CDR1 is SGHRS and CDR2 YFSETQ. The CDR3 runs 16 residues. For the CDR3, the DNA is TGCGCCAGCAGCTGGACAAGTGGAGGATATAATTCACCCCTCTACTTT. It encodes CASSWTSGGYNSPLYF.

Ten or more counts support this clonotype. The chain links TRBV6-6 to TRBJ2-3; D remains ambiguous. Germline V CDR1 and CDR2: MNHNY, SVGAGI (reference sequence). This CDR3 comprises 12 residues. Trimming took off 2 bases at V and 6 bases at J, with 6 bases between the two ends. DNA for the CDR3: TGTGCCAGCAGTTACCCAAAGGATACGCAGTATTTT. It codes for CASSYPKDTQYF.

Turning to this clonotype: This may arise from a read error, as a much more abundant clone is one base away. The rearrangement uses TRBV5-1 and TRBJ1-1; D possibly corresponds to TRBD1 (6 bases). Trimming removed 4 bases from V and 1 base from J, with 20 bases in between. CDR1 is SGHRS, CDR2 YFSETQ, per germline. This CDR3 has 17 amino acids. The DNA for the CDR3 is TGCGCCAGCAGCGAGCCCAGCGGGCAGGGGAAGAACACTGAAGCTTTCTTT. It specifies CASSEPSGQGKNTEAFF.